This entry concerns a single TCR beta chain. This sample stems from a study of blood T cell repertoires in COVID-19. Study-level background: Acute and convalescent COVID-19 samples came from the United States, Italy and Spain. PBMCs, B-cell-depleted T cells, or T cells provided the cDNA or gDNA that made up the material.

Sequenced by immunoSEQ multiplex PCR; TCRdb stores in-frame clones only, minus some. The repertoire consists of around 230,000 clones, with around 90% occurring once and the leading ten covering about 7%. Germline loops: CDR1 SEHNR, CDR2 FQNEAQ (reference sequence). The CDR3 runs to 15 residues. V lost 2 bases to trimming and J lost 6 bases; unmatched junction nucleotides: 4. The sequencing input was peripheral blood. This TCR derives from a man between 60 and 75 years old who had recovered from COVID-19. The chain links TRBV7-9 to TRBJ1-5; 10 bases agree with TRBD1. CDR3 in DNA: TGTGCCAGCAGCTTAACGACAGGGGGCGGTCAGCCCCAGCATTTT. Protein sequence: CASSLTTGGGQPQHF.